The 22 T cell receptor beta chains below were found in one sample sequenced in a study of T cell responses to AZD1222 COVID-19 vaccine. Sequencing used immunoSEQ multiplex PCR; TCRdb keeps in-frame clones, though not all of them. This sample has over 60,000 clones, with around 87% found just once. The source material was peripheral blood, sampled on day 0 of AZD1222 vaccination. These receptors originate from an adult in good health.

This clone was counted only a few times. As DNA, the CDR3 is TGTGCCTGGACTATAGGAGGGAGGGACTATGGCTACACCTTC. As protein: CAWTIGGRDYGYTF. This chain joins TRBV30 and TRBJ1-2; D remains unclear. The CDR3 loop spans 14 amino acids. Trimming removed 4 bases at V and 3 bases at J, with 15 bases between. CDR1 and CDR2 from the germline V gene are GTSNPN and SVGIG (reference sequence).

CDR3 nucleotide sequence: TGTGCCAGCAGCTTGGGCGGGGGGCCCGCCTACGAGCAGTACTTC. Translated, it gives CASSLGGGPAYEQYF. The chain has TRBV7-3 and TRBJ2-7; 8 nucleotides match TRBD2. Germline assignment: CDR1 SGHTA and CDR2 FQGTGA. This CDR3 has 15 residues. V lost 3 bases and J lost 2; bases outside the gene matches: 6.

The chain has TRBV13 and TRBJ1-6, with D maybe TRBD1 (6 bases). This CDR3 is built from 14 residues. Trimming cost V 1 base and J 7 bases, with 8 bases left between them. Per the germline V gene, CDR1 is PRHDT and CDR2 is FYEKMQ (reference sequence). The CDR3 nucleotides are TGTGCCAGCAGCTTAGAGGGGGGAAATTCACCCCTCCACTTT. Encoded protein: CASSLEGGNSPLHF.

In its sample, this clone was seen once. The rearrangement joins TRBV30 to TRBJ1-2; D is uncertain. Germline lookup yields CDR1 GTSNPN and CDR2 SVGIG (reference sequence). The CDR3 spans 12 residues. With 3 bases removed from V and 2 bases from J, the gap between germline ends came to 7 bases. The CDR3: CAWSPDNYGYTF. The CDR3 DNA sequence: TGTGCCTGGAGCCCTGACAACTATGGCTACACCTTC. Full variable domain (rest looked up from reference TRBV30 and TRBJ1-2): SQTIHQWPATLVQPVGSPLSLECTVEGTSNPNLYWYRQAAGRGLQLLFYSVGIGQISSEVPQNLSASRPQDRQFILSSKKLLLSDSGFYLCAWSPDNYGYTFGSGTRLTVV.

V usage is TRBV28 and J usage is TRBJ1-6, with D possibly matching TRBD1 (5 bases). Germline CDR1 is MDHEN and CDR2 is SYDVKM. The CDR3 contains 18 residues. V shed 6 bases and J shed 1 base, with 19 bases lying between them. The CDR3 DNA reads as TGTGCCAGCAGCGACCCAAGGCAGGGCGTTTCCTATAATTCACCCCTCCACTTT. Amino acid sequence: CASSDPRQGVSYNSPLHF.

This chain uses TRBV6-6 with TRBJ1-2; D gene uncertain. CDR3 size: 15 residues. Trimming took off 5 bases at V and 8 bases at J, with 21 bases between the two ends. Per germline, CDR1 MNHNY and CDR2 SVGAGI (reference sequence). The CDR3 DNA sequence: TGTGCCAGCAGTGGTGTCCGGCGTCGTGAGGTCGGCTACACCTTC. Translating it yields CASSGVRRREVGYTF.

The chain is built from TRBV6-1 and TRBJ1-2; 9 bases match TRBD1. Per germline, CDR1 MNHNS and CDR2 SASEGT. J was trimmed by 2 bases and V by 5 bases; bases with no gene match: 6. The CDR3 is 15 residues long. The CDR3 DNA is TGTGCCAGCAGTAAAGGACAGGGGAACAACTATGGCTACACCTTC. This gives the protein CASSKGQGNNYGYTF.

This rearrangement joins TRBV6-6 to TRBJ2-7; D is possibly TRBD2 (6 bases). The V end lost 8 bases, the J end lost 7 bases, and 21 bases lay between the germline ends. Germline CDR1 reads MNHNY; CDR2 reads SVGAGI (reference sequence). The length of the CDR3 is 14 residues. The CDR3 DNA reads as TGTGCCAGCCATCCCGGGGGAAGAGGGTATGAGCAGTACTTC. Translation gives CASHPGGRGYEQYF.

V and J are TRBV10-1 and TRBJ2-1; 7 nucleotides match TRBD2. CDR3 length equals 17 residues. Germline CDR1 is WNHNN and CDR2 is SYGVQD (reference sequence). Trimming removed 3 bases from V and 7 bases from J; junction bases left unmatched: 15. The CDR3 DNA reads as TGCGCCAGCAGTGACTCGACGGGGGGACCCTTGGGGAATGAGCAGTTCTTC. This codes for CASSDSTGGPLGNEQFF.

The gene calls are TRBV7-9 and TRBJ1-2, with unresolved D. The CDR3 extends over 14 amino acids. The germline V gene encodes CDR1 SEHNR and CDR2 FQNEAQ (reference sequence). Between the trimmed V and J ends, which lost 0 bases and 8 bases, there was a span of 13 bases. The CDR3 spells CASSLAVAGRGYTF. Written as DNA, the CDR3 is TGTGCCAGCAGCTTAGCAGTGGCGGGTCGAGGCTACACCTTC.

The rearrangement uses TRBV25-1 and TRBJ1-2; no reliable D call. CDR1 is MGHDK, CDR2 SYGVNS, per germline. The V end was cut by 2 bases, the J end by 4 bases, with 5 bases between. CDR3 length: 12 residues. The CDR3 reads CASSEGSYGYTF. The CDR3 nucleotides read TGTGCCAGCAGTGAAGGTAGCTATGGCTACACCTTC.

The chain links TRBV30 to TRBJ1-1, with a tentative D call TRBD1 (5 bases). The CDR3 extends over 11 amino acids. The germline V gene has CDR1 GTSNPN and CDR2 SVGIG (reference sequence). V dropped 5 bases and J dropped 5 bases, with 9 bases sitting between them. The CDR3 sequence: CAWGGWTEAFF. In DNA form, the CDR3 reads TGTGCCTGGGGGGGGTGGACTGAAGCTTTCTTT.

The chain has TRBV28 and TRBJ1-2; D not resolved. Germline V gene data show CDR1 as MDHEN and CDR2 as SYDVKM. The CDR3 is 12 residues long. The ends were cut back, 4 bases at V and 5 bases at J, with 8 bases in the middle. The CDR3 region is CASSSHRYGYTF. The CDR3, as DNA: TGTGCCAGCAGTTCCCACAGATATGGCTACACCTTC.

The rearrangement uses TRBV19 and TRBJ2-3; TRBD1 aligns across 8 bases. The V segment lost 4 bases and the J segment 6 bases; nucleotides outside the gene matches: 3. The CDR3 length is 13 residues. Germline V gives CDR1 LNHDA, CDR2 SQIVND (reference sequence). The chain's CDR3 is CASSNRGYDTQYF. The CDR3 nucleotides are TGTGCCAGTAGTAACAGGGGGTACGATACGCAGTATTTT.

This sequence joins TRBV12-5 and TRBJ2-4; 8 bases line up with TRBD2. Trimming at V came to 5 bases and at J to 2 bases, leaving 5 bases not matched to a gene. The CDR3 sequence is 15 residues long. The germline V gene has CDR1 LGHNT and CDR2 FRNRAP. CDR3 DNA sequence: TGTGCTAGTGGTAGCGGGGGTTCAACCAAAAACATTCAGTACTTC. It is translated as CASGSGGSTKNIQYF.

V gene TRBV30 combines with J gene TRBJ1-4; the D gene is possibly TRBD1 (6 bases). The CDR3 length is 13 residues. CDR1 and CDR2 (germline): GTSNPN, SVGIG (reference sequence). V lost 0 bases and J lost 8, with 10 bases in between. The chain's CDR3 is CAWSVQGGEKLFF. In DNA form, the CDR3 reads TGTGCCTGGAGTGTACAGGGAGGGGAAAAACTGTTTTTT. Full variable domain (remainder filled in from reference TRBV30 and TRBJ1-4): SQTIHQWPATLVQPVGSPLSLECTVEGTSNPNLYWYRQAAGRGLQLLFYSVGIGQISSEVPQNLSASRPQDRQFILSSKKLLLSDSGFYLCAWSVQGGEKLFFGSGTQLSVL.

This chain uses TRBV11-2 with TRBJ2-3; D is ambiguous. The CDR3 is 11 residues long. V gave up 5 bases and J gave up 6 bases, with 6 bases separating them. Per the germline V gene, CDR1 is SGHAT and CDR2 is FQNNGV. The CDR3 DNA follows: TGTGCCAGCAGCCGTGGGGATACGCAGTATTTT. Translation gives CASSRGDTQYF.

The chain employs TRBV30 and TRBJ2-1; 7 nucleotides agree with TRBD1. The CDR3 has 12 amino acids. The germline V gene has CDR1 GTSNPN and CDR2 SVGIG (reference sequence). Losses at the gene ends were 5 bases for V and 12 bases for J; bases not matched to a gene: 10. The CDR3 is CAWEGGNPPQFF. Here the CDR3 DNA reads TGTGCCTGGGAAGGGGGCAACCCGCCGCAGTTCTTC.

The chain has TRBV7-8 and TRBJ2-3, with D perhaps TRBD2 (7 bases). The V gene lost 5 bases and the J gene lost 1 base, with 13 bases spanning the gap. The CDR3 totals 15 residues. Germline V gene data show CDR1 as SGHVS and CDR2 as FQNEAQ. The CDR3 DNA sequence: TGTGCCAGCAGCCGAGGGGGGGCGGGCACAGATACGCAGTATTTT. As protein: CASSRGGAGTDTQYF. The whole variable domain, remainder taken from reference TRBV7-8 and TRBJ2-3, is GAGVSQSPRYKVAKRGQDVALRCDPISGHVSLFWYQQALGQGPEFLTYFQNEAQLDKSGLPSDRFFAERPEGSVSTLKIQRTQQEDSAVYLCASSRGGAGTDTQYFGPGTRLTVL.

This rearrangement joins TRBV11-1 to TRBJ1-1, with a possible D match to TRBD1 (6 bases). Trimming removed 1 base at V and 5 bases at J, with 8 bases between. The CDR3 contains 13 residues. Germline CDR1 is SGHAT and CDR2 is FQDESV (reference sequence). CDR3 nucleotides: TGTGCCAGCAGCTTAGAAACAGGGACTGAAGCTTTCTTT. Translation gives CASSLETGTEAFF.

V and J are TRBV15 and TRBJ1-2; tentatively, D is TRBD1 (5 bases). This CDR3 is built from 15 residues. Trimming shortened V by 0 bases and J by 4 bases, and 12 bases separated the two germline ends. CDR1 and CDR2 (germline): LNHNV, YYDKDF (reference sequence). CDR3 DNA: TGTGCCACCAGCAGAGAGGACGGACATCGCTATGGCTACACCTTC. It is translated as CATSREDGHRYGYTF.

This clone appeared once. The chain joins TRBV13 to TRBJ2-3; a weak D match, TRBD2 (7 bases). Germline values: CDR1 PRHDT, CDR2 FYEKMQ (reference sequence). V was pared by 1 base and J by 0 bases, with 17 bases between. The CDR3 runs to 18 residues. CDR3 region: CASSLEGGARTSTDTQYF. CDR3 sequence (DNA): TGTGCCAGCAGCTTAGAGGGGGGGGCTAGGACTAGCACAGATACGCAGTATTTT. Using reference TRBV13 and TRBJ2-3 for the parts outside the CDR3, the full variable domain is AAGVIQSPRHLIKEKRETATLKCYPIPRHDTVYWYQQGPGQDPQFLISFYEKMQSDKGSIPDRFSAQQFSDYHSELNMSSLELGDSALYFCASSLEGGARTSTDTQYFGPGTRLTVL.